A selection of T cell receptor beta chains follows, all from one sample in a study of cytomegalovirus exposure and HLA in healthy donors. Produced via immunoSEQ multiplex PCR; TCRdb's table is partial and in-frame only. Among 150,000 to 200,000 clones listed, almost 85% were seen once. The sequencing sample was made of PBMCs. The receptors derive from a woman aged 50 to 60 in good health and CMV-seronegative. The CDR3 runs from the conserved cysteine through the conserved F or W. D genes are given only for firm matches. A clone size is listed for some rows: how often the clone was seen (once, few, many), or a class if it is expanded.

TRBJ1-1,TRBV28,NA,TRBD1,TGTGCCAGCAGTTTATGGACAGGGACGAACACTGAAGCTTTCTTT,CASSLWTGTNTEAFF
TRBJ2-7,TRBV5-1,NA,NA,TGCGCCAGCAGGGGAGCGAACGAGCAGTACTTC,CASRGANEQYF
TRBJ2-1,TRBV6-1,many,TRBD2,TGTGCCAGCAGATCCCGGGATAGCGGGAGTAATGAGCAGTTCTTC,CASRSRDSGSNEQFF
TRBJ2-5,TRBV7-9,NA,NA,TGTGCCAGCAGCTTAGCGTCAGGGGGGCAAGAGACCCAGTACTTC,CASSLASGGQETQYF
TRBJ1-2,TRBV5-5,NA,NA,TGTGCCAGCAGCTTGTCACAGTCTTCGGGCTACACCTTC,CASSLSQSSGYTF
TRBJ2-1,TRBV5-1,NA,NA,TGCGCCAGCAGCTTGGTAGGGGATGAGCAGTTCTTC,CASSLVGDEQFF
TRBJ2-1,TRBV10-3,NA,TRBD2,TGTGCCATCAGTGAGTCGGGGGTCACAGCTAGCGGGAGGGGTGAGCAGTTCTTC,CAISESGVTASGRGEQFF
TRBJ1-5,TRBV11-2,NA,NA,TGTGCCAGCAGCTTAGTTGCAGGATCGGGCAATCAGCCCCAGCATTTT,CASSLVAGSGNQPQHF
TRBJ1-2,TRBV6-1,few,NA,TGTGCCAGCAGTGAAAGAGCCGCTTCCTATGGCTACACCTTC,CASSERAASYGYTF
TRBJ1-1,TRBV11-2,NA,NA,TGTGCCAGCACCCTGGCGGTTATGAACACTGAAGCTTTCTTT,CASTLAVMNTEAFF
TRBJ2-2,TRBV28,NA,NA,TGTGCCAGCACTCTCGGGGGGCGCCTCACCGGGGAGCTGTTTTTT,CASTLGGRLTGELFF
TRBJ2-4,TRBV19,NA,TRBD2,TGTGCCAGTACCCAGGCTAGCGGAACCAAAAACATTCAGTACTTC,CASTQASGTKNIQYF
TRBJ1-5,TRBV5-6,NA,TRBD1,TGTGCCAGCAGCTTGGGTAGCGGGACAGGGGTTGATCAGCCCCAGCATTTT,CASSLGSGTGVDQPQHF
TRBJ2-7,TRBV6-6,NA,TRBD2,TGTGCCAGCAGTCTAATCCCGGCTAGCGGGACCTACGAGCAGTACTTC,CASSLIPASGTYEQYF
TRBJ1-2,TRBV4-3,few,NA,TGCGCCAGCAGCCAAGAACAAGGGGCGGGGAACTATGGCTACACCTTC,CASSQEQGAGNYGYTF
TRBJ2-4,TRBV27,NA,NA,TGTGCCAGCAGTTCGATGGGACTCCCCGGGGACATTCAGTACTTC,CASSSMGLPGDIQYF
TRBJ2-7,TRBV7-2,NA,TRBD1,TGTGCCAGCAGCTCCGACAGGGCCGCCTACGAGCAGTACTTC,CASSSDRAAYEQYF
TRBJ2-7,TRBV10-2,few,TRBD1,TGCGCCAGCAGTACAGAGTTGCTGCGGGACAGGGGCCACGAGCAGTACTTC,CASSTELLRDRGHEQYF
TRBJ1-3,TRBV30,NA,NA,TGTGCCTGGAGTGTTGGTAGCCGAAACACCATATATTTT,CAWSVGSRNTIYF
TRBJ2-1,TRBV5-6,NA,NA,TGTGCCAGCAGCTTGGACAGGCGCTACAATGAGCAGTTCTTC,CASSLDRRYNEQFF
TRBJ1-4,TRBV10-3,NA,TRBD1,TGTGCCATCAGGGGGACAGACGAAAAACTGTTTTTT,CAIRGTDEKLFF
TRBJ1-5,TRBV28,NA,NA,TGTGCCAGCAGTCAGGGCGGAAATCAGTCCCAGCATTTT,CASSQGGNQSQHF
TRBJ2-5,TRBV27,few,NA,TGTGCCAGCAGTGTTCGGCGGGGCGGAGAGACCCAGTACTTC,CASSVRRGGETQYF
TRBJ2-1,TRBV10-3,NA,NA,TGTGCCATCACCCCAGGGGGAGGTTCTAATGAGCAGTTCTTC,CAITPGGGSNEQFF
TRBJ1-2,TRBV4-2,NA,NA,TGTGCCAGCAGCCAAGGAGGGATAGGCTACACCTTC,CASSQGGIGYTF
TRBJ2-1,TRBV7-9,NA,NA,TGTGCCAGCACCCTAGGGGGAGAGGGTAATGAGCAGTTCTTC,CASTLGGEGNEQFF
TRBJ2-7,TRBV15,NA,TRBD2,TGTGCCACCAGCAGAGATGGGGTGCGGGAGTTCCCCTACGAGCAGTACTTC,CATSRDGVREFPYEQYF
TRBJ2-6,TRBV27,NA,NA,TGTGCCAGCAGTTCCCTGTCTGGGGCCAACGTCCTGACTTTC,CASSSLSGANVLTF
TRBJ1-1,TRBV5-6,once,NA,TGTGCCAGCAGCTTGGGGGGGAGGTCGACTGAAGCTTTCTTT,CASSLGGRSTEAFF
TRBJ2-3,TRBV28,NA,TRBD2,TGTGCCAGCAGGTTAGCGGGAGCCACAGATACGCAGTATTTT,CASRLAGATDTQYF
TRBJ1-5,TRBV28,NA,TRBD1,TGTGCCAGCAGTTCCCGCGACAGGGGAAGCAATCAGCCCCAGCATTTT,CASSSRDRGSNQPQHF
TRBJ2-7,TRBV29-1,NA,NA,TGCAGCGTTGCTCTAACCAACGGCGAGCAGTACTTC,CSVALTNGEQYF
TRBJ2-7,TRBV4-3,NA,TRBD1,TGCGCCAGCAGCCAAGAGACAGGGGGCTACGAGCAGTACTTC,CASSQETGGYEQYF
TRBJ2-7,TRBV6-5,once,TRBD2,TGTGCCAGCAGTGGGACTAGCGGGTCTAGCGAGCAGTACTTC,CASSGTSGSSEQYF
TRBJ1-5,TRBV28,NA,NA,TGTGCCAGCAGTTTGTTGGTCCCACGGTCGGGTCAGCCCCAGCATTTT,CASSLLVPRSGQPQHF
TRBJ2-1,TRBV14,NA,TRBD2,TGTGCCAGCAGCCAAGAATGGGGTCTAGCGGTAGACAATGAGCAGTTCTTC,CASSQEWGLAVDNEQFF
TRBJ2-1,TRBV19,few,NA,TGTGCCAGTACGCCGCGGCAAAGTCCCTACAATGAGCAGTTCTTC,CASTPRQSPYNEQFF
TRBJ2-1,TRBV11-2,NA,NA,TGTGCCAGCAGCTTAAACCCCCCTAGCATTGAGCAGTTCTTC,CASSLNPPSIEQFF
TRBJ1-5,TRBV10-3,few,TRBD1,TGTGCCATCAGTGAGTCGGGACAGAATCAGCCCCAGCATTTT,CAISESGQNQPQHF
TRBJ2-7,TRBV6-1,NA,TRBD1,TGTGCCAGCAGTGCCGGAGTTACAGGGGTCTACGAGCAGTACTTC,CASSAGVTGVYEQYF
TRBJ2-1,TRBV5-6,NA,TRBD1,TGTGCCAGCAGCTTGGTCGGGACAGGGGCCTACAATGAGCAGTTCTTC,CASSLVGTGAYNEQFF
TRBJ1-1,TRBV30,NA,NA,TGTGCCTGCTCAATGGGGCAGGGCGGCCTCCCGGGAGCTTTCTTT,CACSMGQGGLPGAFF
TRBJ2-3,TRBV5-6,NA,NA,TGTGCCAGCAGCTTACAGGGTGGGTTCCGTAGCACAGATACGCAGTATTTT,CASSLQGGFRSTDTQYF
TRBJ2-1,TRBV6-1,NA,TRBD2,TGTGCCAGCAGAGGGGGCGGGAGGGGTGTGAATGAGCAGTTCTTC,CASRGGGRGVNEQFF
TRBJ2-1,TRBV4-2,once,NA,TGTGCCAGCAGCCAAGAAGGGGCTAGCGACAATGAGCAGTTCTTC,CASSQEGASDNEQFF
TRBJ2-7,TRBV19,NA,TRBD1,TGTGCCAGTACCGTAGGGGGGACAGGAGGGGGTGAGCAGTACTTC,CASTVGGTGGGEQYF
TRBJ1-1,TRBV6-1,NA,NA,TGTGCCACTCTACCGTTTCAGGGCAGGGTAACTGAAGCTTTCTTT,CATLPFQGRVTEAFF
TRBJ2-3,TRBV7-9,NA,NA,TGTGCCAGTAGGGAGGTGCGGGACCCAAAACACGGAGATACGCAGTATTTT,CASREVRDPKHGDTQYF